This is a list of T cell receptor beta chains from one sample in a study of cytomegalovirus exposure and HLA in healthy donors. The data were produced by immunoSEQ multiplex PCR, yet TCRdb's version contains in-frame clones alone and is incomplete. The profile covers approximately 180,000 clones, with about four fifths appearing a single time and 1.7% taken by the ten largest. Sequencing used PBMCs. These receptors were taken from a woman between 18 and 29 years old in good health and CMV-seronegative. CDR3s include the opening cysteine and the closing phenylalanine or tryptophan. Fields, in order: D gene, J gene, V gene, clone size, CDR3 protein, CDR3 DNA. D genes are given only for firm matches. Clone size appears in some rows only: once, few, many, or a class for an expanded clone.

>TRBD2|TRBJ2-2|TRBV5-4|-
CASSQRSGNAGELFF
TGTGCCAGCAGCCAACGTAGCGGGAACGCAGGGGAGCTGTTTTTT
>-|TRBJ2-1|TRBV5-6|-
CASSLSLAAEQFF
TGTGCCAGCAGCTTGTCTCTAGCCGCTGAGCAGTTCTTC
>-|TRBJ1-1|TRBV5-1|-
CASSLDRARTEAFF
TGCGCCAGCAGCTTGGACAGGGCGAGGACTGAAGCTTTCTTT
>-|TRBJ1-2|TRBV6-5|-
CAIFGGGYGYTF
TGTGCCATCTTCGGGGGTGGATATGGCTACACCTTC
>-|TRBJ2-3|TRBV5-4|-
CASSLYSNTDTQYF
TGTGCCAGCAGCTTGTACTCGAACACAGATACGCAGTATTTT
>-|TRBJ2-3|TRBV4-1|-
CASSQEGLAGLADLSTDTQYF
TGCGCCAGCAGCCAAGAGGGCCTTGCTGGATTGGCAGACCTTAGCACAGATACGCAGTATTTT
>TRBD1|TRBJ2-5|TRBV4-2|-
CASSQERTGQETQYF
TGTGCCAGCAGCCAGGAGAGGACAGGGCAAGAGACCCAGTACTTC
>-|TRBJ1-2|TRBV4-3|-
CASSQDRSNYGYTF
TGCGCCAGCAGCCAAGACCGGTCTAACTATGGCTACACCTTC
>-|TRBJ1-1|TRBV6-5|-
CASSYMIRTANTEAFF
TGTGCCAGCAGTTATATGATACGGACAGCGAACACTGAAGCTTTCTTT
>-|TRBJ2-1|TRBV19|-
CASSTRTASSYNEQFF
TGTGCCAGTAGTACCAGGACAGCGAGCTCCTACAATGAGCAGTTCTTC
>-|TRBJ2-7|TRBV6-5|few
CASSYTSGTFTYEQYF
TGTGCCAGCAGTTACACCTCAGGGACTTTCACCTACGAGCAGTACTTC
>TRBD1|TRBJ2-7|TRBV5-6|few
CASSFNMGQGSYEQYF
TGTGCCAGCAGCTTCAATATGGGACAGGGATCCTACGAGCAGTACTTC
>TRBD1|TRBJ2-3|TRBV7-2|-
CASSLADRSTDTQYF
TGTGCCAGCAGCTTAGCGGACAGGAGCACAGATACGCAGTATTTT
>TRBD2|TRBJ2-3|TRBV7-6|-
CASSSLAGSTDTQYF
TGTGCCAGCAGCTCCCTAGCGGGAAGCACAGATACGCAGTATTTT
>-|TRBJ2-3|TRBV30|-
CAWSVPGGADTQYF
TGTGCCTGGAGTGTACCCGGAGGGGCAGATACGCAGTATTTT
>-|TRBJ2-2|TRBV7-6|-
CASSLEGRGNTGELFF
TGTGCCAGCAGCCTAGAGGGCAGGGGGAACACCGGGGAGCTGTTTTTT
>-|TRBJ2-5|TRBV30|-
CAWSAEQGETQYF
TGTGCCTGGAGTGCAGAACAGGGAGAGACCCAGTACTTC
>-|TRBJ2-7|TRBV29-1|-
CSAIRGTASYEQYF
TGCAGCGCTATTCGCGGGACAGCCTCCTACGAGCAGTACTTC
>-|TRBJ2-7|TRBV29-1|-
CSVEDREYRVDSRHFRPYEQYF
TGCAGCGTTGAAGATCGGGAGTATAGGGTGGACTCTCGGCATTTCCGTCCCTACGAGCAGTACTTC
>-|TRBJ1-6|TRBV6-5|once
CASSYSVGYYNSPLHF
TGTGCCAGCAGTTACTCGGTGGGCTACTATAATTCACCCCTCCACTTT